Shown below are 9 T cell receptor beta chains from a single sample sequenced in a study of PD-1 blockade in classical Hodgkin lymphoma. Time point denoted: cycle 4 day 1 (C4D1), after 5 to 7 weeks of nivolumab. There was relapse after autologous stem cell transplantation in every patient, and there was variation in brentuximab vedotin exposure. Magnetic negative selection served to purify CD4+ T cells out of PBMCs that had been thawed. Using immunoSEQ multiplex PCR, the repertoire was profiled, and TCRdb retains in-frame clones only, with some absent. The table shows about 27,000 clones, with approximately 89% occurring only once. The sequenced sample was CD4+ T cells from blood, obtained before the fourth cycle of nivolumab. The receptors derive from a human donor with classical Hodgkin lymphoma.

V is TRBV27 and J is TRBJ2-1; maybe TRBD1 (6 bases). The CDR3 is 14 amino acids. Germline V CDR1 and CDR2: MNHEY, SMNVEV (reference sequence). The V end was cut by 3 bases, the J end by 6 bases, with 12 bases between. DNA for the CDR3: TGTGCCAGCAGTTTTTGGGGGCCCCCCAATGAGCAGTTCTTC. Protein sequence: CASSFWGPPNEQFF.

The chain employs TRBV9 and TRBJ2-2, with D possibly matching TRBD1 (5 bases). The CDR3 length is 17 residues. Trimming took off 0 bases at V and 0 bases at J, with 12 bases between the two ends. From germline, CDR1 is SGDLS and CDR2 YYNGEE. CDR3 coding DNA: TGTGCCAGCAGCGTAGTGGGCAGGGCTTCGAACACCGGGGAGCTGTTTTTT. The encoded protein is CASSVVGRASNTGELFF.

This chain uses TRBV14 with TRBJ2-3, with TRBD1 matching 9 bases. The CDR3 runs to 17 residues. Germline V gene sequence: CDR1 SGHDN, CDR2 FVKESK. J lost 2 bases, V lost 4 bases, and 10 bases had no gene match. The CDR3 DNA reads as TGTGCCAGCAGCCCCCTACGGCGGACAGGGGCCACAGATACGCAGTATTTT. Translated: CASSPLRRTGATDTQYF.

The CDR3 nucleotides read TGTGCCAGCGAAGGCACCGGGAGCTTCAGCACAGATACGCAGTATTTT. Its protein is CASEGTGSFSTDTQYF. This chain connects TRBV5-8 to TRBJ2-3; D possibly corresponds to TRBD2 (6 bases). The ends were cut back, 7 bases at V and 0 bases at J, with 18 bases in the middle. The CDR3 loop spans 16 amino acids. The germline V gene encodes CDR1 SGHTS and CDR2 YDEGEE.

The CDR3 nucleotides read TGTGCCAGCACCCCAAGAGGACCGGGGATAGGGGGCACTGAAGCTTTCTTT. Protein: CASTPRGPGIGGTEAFF. V is TRBV2 and J is TRBJ1-1; tentatively, D is TRBD1 (6 bases). The CDR3 consists of 17 residues. Per the germline V gene, CDR1 is SNHLY and CDR2 is FYNNEI. Trimming took 7 bases from V and 4 from J, leaving 25 bases between them.

This clone was recorded once. The chain carries TRBV7-9 and TRBJ1-2, with 8 bases lining up with TRBD1. This CDR3 has 12 residues. Germline assignment: CDR1 SEHNR and CDR2 FQNEAQ (reference sequence). V lost 8 bases to trimming and J lost 5 bases; unmatched junction nucleotides: 4. This CDR3 is CASSRTGYGYTF. CDR3 nucleotide sequence: TGTGCCAGCTCGCGGACAGGGTATGGCTACACCTTC.

The chain links TRBV5-4 to TRBJ1-5; 8 nucleotides match TRBD1. The CDR3 is 15 amino acids. J gave up 6 bases and V 5 bases, and 10 bases lay outside the gene matches. Germline CDR1 and CDR2: SGHNT and YYREEE (reference sequence). As DNA, the CDR3 is TGTGCCAGCAGTCATCAGGGGGCGCCCCCTCAGCCCCAGCATTTT. Its protein is CASSHQGAPPQPQHF.

This clone was seen a handful of times. V is TRBV11-2 and J is TRBJ2-2; D call uncertain. The CDR3 length is 16 residues. The germline V and J ends were trimmed by 4 bases and 4 bases, with 16 bases remaining between them. Germline V lookup: CDR1 SGHAT, CDR2 FQNNGV. CDR3 bases: TGTGCCAGCAGCTCCCTCACCGACCACTCCACCGGGGAGCTGTTTTTT. It codes for CASSSLTDHSTGELFF. The whole variable domain, remainder taken from reference TRBV11-2 and TRBJ2-2, is EAGVAQSPRYKIIEKRQSVAFWCNPISGHATLYWYQQILGQGPKLLIQFQNNGVVDDSQLPKDRFSAERLKGVDSTLKIQPAKLEDSAVYLCASSSLTDHSTGELFFGEGSRLTVL.

V usage is TRBV6-5 and J usage is TRBJ1-6; D is uncertain. Per the germline V gene, CDR1 is MNHEY and CDR2 is SVGAGI. This CDR3 has 15 amino acids. Deletions cut 0 bases from V and 7 bases from J, with 10 bases between. CDR3 sequence reads: CASSYSMTGNSPLHF. In nucleotides, the CDR3 is TGTGCCAGCAGTTACTCGATGACGGGGAATTCACCCCTCCACTTT.